This T cell receptor beta chain was sequenced in a study of shared clonotypes between healthy human individuals. Looking at the study overall: Ranging from 18 to 49 in age, donors were a couple of women and a few men.

The method was immunoSEQ multiplex PCR; TCRdb's version includes in-frame clones alone and lacks a portion of them. Of millions of clones listed, over 85% were seen once; the top ten hold over 0.12%. Between the trimmed V and J ends, which lost 1 base and 4 bases, there was a span of 13 bases. The germline gives CDR1 GTSNPN, CDR2 SVGIG (reference sequence). The CDR3 runs to 15 residues. The sequenced sample consisted of naive CD4+ T cells sorted from blood. The sample's subset: CD45RA+ positively selected. The TCR comes from a man between 18 and 29 years old in good health. The J gene is TRBJ1-4, the V gene TRBV30; D is possibly TRBD1 (5 bases). CDR3 residues: CAWSEPGTFNEKLFF. The CDR3 DNA is TGTGCCTGGAGTGAACCCGGGACCTTTAATGAAAAACTGTTTTTT.